The 30 T cell receptor beta chains presented below share a single source sample, sequenced in a study of shared clonotypes between healthy human individuals. The table came from immunoSEQ multiplex PCR; TCRdb's copy has only in-frame clones and leaves some out. The sample contains more than 900,000 clones, 75% to 80% of which appear only once. The specimen sequenced was memory CD4+ T cells from PBMCs. Subset noted: CD45RA-negative fraction. The origin of the receptors is a man younger than 35 in good health. Some clones in this sample may be carry-over from other donors' samples.

This chain uses TRBV11-2 with TRBJ2-1; a weak D match, TRBD2 (5 bases). The V end lost 4 bases, the J end lost 1 base, and 17 bases lay between the germline ends. In germline, CDR1 is SGHAT, CDR2 FQNNGV. CDR3 size: 17 residues. CDR3 protein: CASSSLSGVVSYNEQFF. The CDR3 DNA is TGTGCCAGCAGCTCCCTAAGCGGCGTCGTGTCCTACAATGAGCAGTTCTTC.

This chain links TRBV10-3 with TRBJ1-1; a weak D match, TRBD1 (5 bases). CDR3 size: 11 residues. V lost 8 bases and J lost 8, with 12 bases in between. CDR1 is ENHRY and CDR2 is SYGVKD in the germline V gene. The CDR3: CAIGQGDEAFF. In nucleotides, the CDR3 is TGTGCCATCGGGCAGGGAGACGAAGCTTTCTTT.

This clone was recorded once. J is TRBJ1-6 and V is TRBV30; D remains unclear. Trimming stripped 4 bases from V and 9 bases from J, with 16 bases between. The CDR3 has 14 residues. Per the germline V gene, CDR1 is GTSNPN and CDR2 is SVGIG (reference sequence). The CDR3 spells CAWTRGVRTSPLHF. DNA for the CDR3: TGTGCCTGGACCCGAGGAGTGAGGACTTCACCCCTCCACTTT.

CDR3 residues: CASTLPGVGEKLFF. CDR3 nucleotides: TGTGCCAGCACCCTCCCGGGGGTCGGTGAAAAACTGTTTTTT. This chain connects TRBV5-8 to TRBJ1-4; D possibly corresponds to TRBD1 (5 bases). Germline assignment: CDR1 SGHTS and CDR2 YDEGEE. The CDR3 loop spans 14 amino acids. The V end lost 6 bases, the J end lost 7 bases, and 16 bases lay between the germline ends.

The J gene is TRBJ2-3, the V gene TRBV5-4; 8 nucleotides align to TRBD2. The germline CDR1 and CDR2 sequences are SGHNT and YYREEE (reference sequence). V lost 6 bases to trimming and J lost 4 bases; unmatched junction nucleotides: 7. This CDR3 region has 14 residues. In DNA, the CDR3 is TGTGCCAGCACCACTAGCGGATTATCAGATACGCAGTATTTT. Amino acids: CASTTSGLSDTQYF. The variable domain in full, completed from reference TRBV5-4 and TRBJ2-3, reads ETGVTQSPTHLIKTRGQQVTLRCSSQSGHNTVSWYQQALGQGPQFIFQYYREEENGRGNFPPRFSGLQFPNYSSELNVNALELDDSALYLCASTTSGLSDTQYFGPGTRLTVL.

The chain is built from TRBV11-2 and TRBJ2-3, with D tentatively TRBD2 (6 bases). The CDR3 totals 16 residues. V shed 6 bases and J shed 0 bases, with 16 bases lying between them. CDR1 SGHAT and CDR2 FQNNGV come from the germline V gene. CDR3 loop: CASRISSGASTDTQYF. DNA for the CDR3: TGTGCCAGCAGGATTAGTAGCGGAGCTAGCACAGATACGCAGTATTTT.

The chain couples TRBV10-3 to TRBJ2-5, with 12 bases matching TRBD2. The V and J ends lost 8 bases and 2 bases, in that order; junction bases with no gene match: 6. CDR3 length: 15 residues. Germline-derived CDR1 and CDR2 are ENHRY and SYGVKD. The chain's CDR3 is CAIGTSGSEQETQYF. In DNA, the CDR3 is TGTGCCATCGGGACTAGCGGGTCAGAGCAAGAGACCCAGTACTTC.

This clone was seen a few times. The chain links TRBV6-1 to TRBJ2-1; tentatively, D is TRBD2 (5 bases). V was trimmed by 6 bases and J by 10 bases, leaving 10 bases between them. The CDR3 contains 11 residues. From germline, CDR1 is MNHNS and CDR2 SASEGT. This chain's CDR3 is CASSLWREQFF. The CDR3 bases are TGTGCCAGCAGCCTATGGAGGGAGCAGTTCTTC.

This clone has ten or more counts. The chain combines TRBV5-6 with TRBJ1-2; D not certain. Germline assignment: CDR1 SGHDT and CDR2 YYEEEE. The ends were cut back, 4 bases at V and 5 bases at J, with 18 bases in the middle. The length of the CDR3 is 15 residues. For the CDR3, the DNA is TGTGCCAGCAGCCGGAGACTCACGGGGAATTATGGCTACACCTTC. Protein: CASSRRLTGNYGYTF.

This clone turned up a few times. This rearrangement joins TRBV7-9 to TRBJ1-1; D gene unclear. CDR1 is SEHNR and CDR2 is FQNEAQ in the germline V gene (reference sequence). With 2 bases removed from V and 5 bases from J, the gap between germline ends came to 12 bases. The CDR3 loop spans 14 amino acids. CDR3 region: CASSLKYEGTEAFF. The DNA of the CDR3 is TGTGCCAGCAGCTTAAAGTACGAGGGTACTGAAGCTTTCTTT.

The CDR3 DNA follows: TGTGCCAGCAGTAAAGGGACTCCTGGCACAGATACGCAGTATTTT. Protein sequence: CASSKGTPGTDTQYF. The chain recombines TRBV11-1 with TRBJ2-3, with a tentative D call TRBD2 (6 bases). The CDR3 sequence is 15 residues long. Looked up from germline, CDR1 is SGHAT and CDR2 is FQDESV (reference sequence). Trimming removed 6 bases from V and 1 base from J, with 14 bases in between.

The chain links TRBV6-1 to TRBJ2-3, with 9 bases identical to TRBD1. V shed 5 bases and J 2 bases; nucleotides not matched to a gene: 5. The CDR3 length is 15 residues. Germline V lookup: CDR1 MNHNS, CDR2 SASEGT. The CDR3 DNA sequence: TGTGCCAGCAGTTTACAGGGGGCTGTCACAGATACGCAGTATTTT. Amino acids: CASSLQGAVTDTQYF.

The chain is built from TRBV7-3 and TRBJ2-1, with 14 bases that match TRBD2. The CDR3 runs to 17 residues. With 5 bases clipped from V and 2 bases from J, the junction kept 5 bases outside the gene matches. Germline V lookup: CDR1 SGHTA, CDR2 FQGTGA. Written as DNA, the CDR3 is TGTGCCAGCAGCCCCGGGACTAGCGGGAGACCCTACAATGAGCAGTTCTTC. Protein: CASSPGTSGRPYNEQFF.

The sample holds a few counts of this clone. This chain links TRBV7-3 with TRBJ2-3; TRBD2 matches 11 bases. The CDR3 spans 15 residues. Unmatched junction bases numbered 5, after V lost 4 bases and J lost 5 bases. CDR1 SGHTA and CDR2 FQGTGA come from the germline V gene. The CDR3 DNA is TGTGCCAGCAGCTCGACTAGCGGGGCGAAAGATACGCAGTATTTT. It translates to CASSSTSGAKDTQYF.

This chain links TRBV18 with TRBJ1-5, with D uncertain. The V end lost 3 bases, the J end lost 0 bases, and 6 bases lay between the germline ends. The CDR3 has 14 residues. In germline, CDR1 is KGHSH, CDR2 LQKENI. The CDR3 region is CASSPLNSNQPQHF. The DNA for the CDR3 is TGTGCCAGCTCACCGCTTAATAGCAATCAGCCCCAGCATTTT.

Concerning this clone: The likely explanation is a read error, given a far larger clone one base away. The same CDR3 is also encoded by other DNA sequences in this sample. V gene TRBV29-1 combines with J gene TRBJ2-7; D could derive from TRBD1 or TRBD2 (5 bases each). The CDR3 totals 11 residues. In germline, CDR1 is SQVTM, CDR2 ANQGSEA. CDR3 coding DNA: TGTAGCGTTGGAAGGGGCTACGAGCAGTACTTC. It translates to CSVGRGYEQYF.

The rearrangement links TRBV5-6 to TRBJ1-2; D unresolved. CDR3 length equals 14 residues. Germline CDR1 reads SGHDT; CDR2 reads YYEEEE. V lost 0 bases and J lost 4, with 10 bases in between. This chain's CDR3 is CASSLVGAFYGYTF. The CDR3 DNA reads TGTGCCAGCAGCTTGGTGGGAGCCTTCTATGGCTACACCTTC.

A note on this clone: An end of the junction does not agree with germline; a read error may underlie this. Other nucleotide sequences from this sample produce the same CDR3. The V gene is TRBV7-9, the J gene TRBJ1-1, with a possible D match to TRBD1 (6 bases). CDR1 is SEHNR, CDR2 FQNEAQ, per germline (reference sequence). The CDR3 has 14 amino acids. CDR3 DNA sequence: TGTGCTACAGCAGCAACGTTCAGGGGCACTGAGGCTTTCTTT. Amino acids: CATAATFRGTEAFF.

The chain carries TRBV5-1 and TRBJ2-5, with D possibly being TRBD1 or TRBD2 (6 bases each). Germline V gene lookup returns CDR1 SGHRS and CDR2 YFSETQ. V lost 1 base and J lost 4, with 17 bases in between. The CDR3 sequence is 16 residues long. For the CDR3, the DNA is TGCGCCAGCAGCTTGTCAGGGGACTTTAATCTAGAGACCCAGTACTTC. Protein sequence: CASSLSGDFNLETQYF.

V gene TRBV28 combines with J gene TRBJ2-7, with 7 bases fitting TRBD1. The CDR3 spans 12 residues. With 6 bases clipped from V and 7 bases from J, the junction kept 6 bases outside the gene matches. The germline CDR1 and CDR2 sequences are MDHEN and SYDVKM. The CDR3 sequence is CASSPDRDEQYF. The CDR3 DNA reads as TGTGCCAGCAGCCCTGACAGGGATGAGCAGTACTTC. Together with reference TRBV28 and TRBJ2-7, the CDR3 gives the full variable domain: DVKVTQSSRYLVKRTGEKVFLECVQDMDHENMFWYRQDPGLGLRLIYFSYDVKMKEKGDIPEGYSVSREKKERFSLILESASTNQTSMYLCASSPDRDEQYFGPGTRLTVT.

The chain couples TRBV7-6 to TRBJ2-1, with a tentative D call TRBD2 (5 bases). The CDR3 consists of 16 residues. Germline lookup yields CDR1 SGHVS and CDR2 FNYEAQ. V lost 2 bases and J lost 1, with 12 bases in between. CDR3 loop: CASSLSRELSYNEQFF. In nucleotides, the CDR3 is TGTGCCAGCAGCTTATCTAGGGAGTTATCCTACAATGAGCAGTTCTTC. The full variable domain, completed using reference TRBV7-6 and TRBJ2-1, is GAGVSQSPRYKVTKRGQDVALRCDPISGHVSLYWYRQALGQGPEFLTYFNYEAQQDKSGLPNDRFSAERPEGSISTLTIQRTEQRDSAMYRCASSLSRELSYNEQFFGPGTRLTVL.

The V gene is TRBV11-2, the J gene TRBJ2-2; TRBD1 matches at 9 bases. J gave up 2 bases and V 2 bases, and 3 bases lay outside the gene matches. CDR3 length: 16 residues. CDR1 is SGHAT, CDR2 FQNNGV, per germline. The CDR3 nucleotides read TGTGCCAGCAGCTTATTGACAGGGGGAAACACCGGGGAGCTGTTTTTT. This translates into CASSLLTGGNTGELFF.

The V gene is TRBV7-2, the J gene TRBJ1-2; 7 bases are shared with TRBD1. V dropped 4 bases and J dropped 6; count of bases not matched to a gene: 11. The germline CDR1 and CDR2 sequences are SGHTA and FQGNSA. The CDR3 totals 15 residues. CDR3 region: CASSSRQGSWHGYTF. CDR3 coding DNA: TGTGCCAGCAGCTCAAGACAGGGAAGTTGGCATGGCTACACCTTC.

This rearrangement joins TRBV4-3 to TRBJ2-1; the D is unclear. The CDR3 sequence is 16 residues long. Trimming stripped 1 base from V and 4 bases from J, with 14 bases between. From germline, CDR1 is LGHNA and CDR2 YSLEER. The CDR3 nucleotides read TGCGCCAGCAGCCAAGCACCGCCCCGAAGGTACAATGAGCAGTTCTTC. Protein product: CASSQAPPRRYNEQFF.

The chain employs TRBV6-6 and TRBJ2-3, with no clear D. Trimming took off 6 bases at V and 1 base at J, with 14 bases between the two ends. In germline, CDR1 is MNHNY, CDR2 SVGAGI (reference sequence). The CDR3 runs 15 residues. The CDR3 DNA reads as TGTGCCAGCAGCCCCTGGACGGACCGCACAGATACGCAGTATTTT. Its protein product is CASSPWTDRTDTQYF.

The CDR3 loop reads CASSFGGSGRREQYF. The CDR3 bases are TGTGCCAGCAGTTTTGGTGGTAGCGGGAGAAGAGAGCAGTACTTC. The chain joins TRBV27 to TRBJ2-5; 9 bases align to TRBD2. This CDR3 comprises 15 residues. In germline, CDR1 is MNHEY, CDR2 SMNVEV (reference sequence). With 3 bases clipped from V and 11 bases from J, the junction kept 13 bases outside the gene matches.

The chain recombines TRBV18 with TRBJ1-1; unclear D gene. The CDR3 is 13 amino acids. Germline V gene data show CDR1 as KGHSH and CDR2 as LQKENI. The V and J ends lost 4 bases and 3 bases respectively, with 9 bases between them. CDR3 amino acids: CASSQNTDTEAFF. In DNA, the CDR3 is TGTGCCAGCTCACAAAATACCGACACTGAAGCTTTCTTT. The entire variable domain, with the rest obtained from reference TRBV18 and TRBJ1-1, is as follows: NAGVMQNPRHLVRRRGQEARLRCSPMKGHSHVYWYRQLPEEGLKFMVYLQKENIIDESGMPKERFSAEFPKEGPSILRIQQVVRGDSAAYFCASSQNTDTEAFFGQGTRLTVV.

The chain employs TRBV20-1 and TRBJ2-7; perhaps TRBD1 as D (6 bases). The CDR3 loop spans 11 amino acids. In germline, CDR1 is DFQATT, CDR2 SNEGSKA (reference sequence). V gave up 6 bases and J gave up 6 bases, with 12 bases separating them. This chain's CDR3 is CSANRAREQYF. CDR3 in DNA: TGCAGTGCGAACAGGGCACGCGAGCAGTACTTC.

The CDR3 DNA sequence: TGTGCCAGCAGTTACTCGAGAGGCCCCGGGCTGGATGAGCAGTTCTTC. Translated: CASSYSRGPGLDEQFF. This chain joins TRBV6-6 and TRBJ2-1; D gene uncertain. Trimming pared 0 bases from V and 8 bases from J, leaving 17 bases between. CDR3 size: 16 residues. Germline CDR1 and CDR2: MNHNY and SVGAGI (reference sequence).

The chain employs TRBV6-1 and TRBJ2-1; a weak D match, TRBD2 (5 bases). CDR3 length equals 13 residues. Deletions cut 8 bases from V and 3 bases from J, with 11 bases between. The germline V gene encodes CDR1 MNHNS and CDR2 SASEGT. CDR3: CASLGLGYNEQFF. DNA of the CDR3: TGTGCCAGCCTAGGACTCGGCTACAATGAGCAGTTCTTC.